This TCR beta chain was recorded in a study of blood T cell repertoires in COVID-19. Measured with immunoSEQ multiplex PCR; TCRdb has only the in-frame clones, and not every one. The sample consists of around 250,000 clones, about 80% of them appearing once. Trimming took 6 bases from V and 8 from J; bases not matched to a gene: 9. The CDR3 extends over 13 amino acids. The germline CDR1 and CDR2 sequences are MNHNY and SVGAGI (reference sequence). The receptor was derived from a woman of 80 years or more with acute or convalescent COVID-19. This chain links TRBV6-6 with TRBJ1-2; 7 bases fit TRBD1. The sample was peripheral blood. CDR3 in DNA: TGTGCCAGCAGCCTTTACAGGGGCCGGGGCTACACCTTC. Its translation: CASSLYRGRGYTF.